These T cell receptor beta chains were read from a single sample in a study of cytomegalovirus exposure and HLA in healthy donors. TCRdb's copy holds only in-frame clones and misses some; the assay was immunoSEQ multiplex PCR. This table holds some 170,000 clones, around four fifths found once. Sequencing used PBMCs. These receptors originate from a man in his thirties or forties in good health and CMV-seropositive. CDR3s include the opening cysteine and the closing phenylalanine or tryptophan. The D gene is left open where the match is weak. Expanded clones get a size class; other rows say once, few or many, or leave the size out.

V gene	clone size	D gene	J gene	CDR3 protein	CDR3 DNA
TRBV5-1	many	NA	TRBJ2-7	CASSLGSSEQYF	TGCGCCAGCAGCCTCGGTAGTAGCGAGCAGTACTTC
TRBV7-9	NA	NA	TRBJ2-3	CASSSDSVAVYTQYF	TGTGCCAGCAGTTCAGACTCAGTCGCGGTCTATACGCAGTATTTT
TRBV2	NA	TRBD1	TRBJ2-1	CASREQGMGEQFF	TGTGCCAGCAGAGAACAGGGGATGGGTGAGCAGTTCTTC
TRBV18	NA	NA	TRBJ1-4	CASSLQGLANEKLFF	TGTGCCAGCTCGCTACAGGGATTAGCTAATGAAAAACTGTTTTTT
TRBV19	NA	TRBD1	TRBJ1-5	CASSIAQTGDNQPQHF	TGTGCCAGTAGTATAGCCCAGACAGGGGACAATCAGCCCCAGCATTTT
TRBV7-2	NA	NA	TRBJ2-7	CASSLVASSHEQYF	TGTGCCAGCAGCTTAGTCGCTAGCTCCCACGAGCAGTACTTC
TRBV6-1	NA	NA	TRBJ1-5	CASSERSLSNQPQHF	TGTGCCAGCAGTGAAAGATCGCTAAGCAATCAGCCCCAGCATTTT
TRBV18	NA	NA	TRBJ2-3	CASSRTRAPDTQYF	TGTGCCAGCTCACGGACCAGGGCCCCAGATACGCAGTATTTT
TRBV30	NA	NA	TRBJ2-2	CAQPRTKADTGELFF	TGTGCCCAGCCACGAACGAAGGCGGACACCGGGGAGCTGTTTTTT
TRBV19	NA	TRBD1	TRBJ1-2	CASSTVPRQGARYGYTF	TGTGCCAGTAGTACCGTCCCTCGCCAGGGGGCGCGGTATGGCTACACCTTC
TRBV6-5	NA	NA	TRBJ1-2	CASSLVGGGGYTF	TGTGCCAGCAGTTTGGTAGGAGGCGGTGGCTACACCTTC
TRBV29-1	NA	TRBD1	TRBJ1-2	CSGGQGNYGYTF	TGCAGCGGTGGACAGGGGAACTATGGCTACACCTTC
TRBV4-1	NA	TRBD1	TRBJ1-1	CASSQAEGGGREAFF	TGCGCCAGCAGCCAAGCTGAAGGGGGCGGCCGTGAAGCTTTCTTT
TRBV29-1	NA	TRBD1	TRBJ1-1	CSVEGRQGTEAFF	TGCAGCGTTGAAGGGAGACAGGGGACTGAAGCTTTCTTT
TRBV5-1	NA	TRBD1	TRBJ2-4	CASGSGQGVSPPDF	TGCGCCAGCGGGTCGGGACAGGGAGTTTCCCCCCCGGACTTC
TRBV23-1	NA	TRBD2	TRBJ2-1	CASTRTSGVMDEQFF	TGCGCCAGCACTCGGACTAGCGGGGTGATGGATGAGCAGTTCTTC
TRBV6-1	few	NA	TRBJ2-7	CASSGSSLGGEQYF	TGTGCCAGCAGTGGATCCTCATTGGGCGGGGAGCAGTACTTC
TRBV6-5	NA	TRBD2	TRBJ2-1	CASSYSASGGVNEQFF	TGTGCCAGCAGTTACTCCGCTAGCGGGGGGGTCAATGAGCAGTTCTTC
TRBV10-1	NA	TRBD2	TRBJ2-7	CASSEWREGEQYF	TGCGCCAGCAGTGAGTGGAGGGAGGGGGAGCAGTACTTC
TRBV7-9	few	NA	TRBJ1-1	CASSLAREGTEAFF	TGTGCCAGCAGCTTAGCCAGGGAGGGCACTGAAGCTTTCTTT
TRBV7-7	NA	NA	TRBJ2-1	CASGRGGGSNEQFF	TGTGCTAGCGGTCGGGGTGGGGGCAGTAATGAGCAGTTCTTC
TRBV9	NA	NA	TRBJ2-5	CASSVDAQGHETQYF	TGTGCCAGCAGCGTAGATGCTCAGGGTCACGAGACCCAGTACTTC
TRBV7-2	NA	NA	TRBJ2-2	CASRSTGGGTGELFF	TGTGCCAGCAGATCTACAGGGGGGGGCACCGGGGAGCTGTTTTTT
TRBV5-4	NA	NA	TRBJ2-7	CASSSSGGQTYEQYF	TGTGCCAGCAGCTCGTCCGGAGGACAGACCTACGAGCAGTACTTC
TRBV9	NA	NA	TRBJ1-3	CASSLTVGRAGNTIYF	TGTGCCAGCAGCCTCACCGTCGGCCGGGCTGGAAACACCATATATTTT